This TCR beta chain appears in the sequencing data of a study of blood T cells in healthy people across ages. PCR was performed a second time for roughly 6 to 12 cycles using a sample-barcoded 5' primer and a J-beta primer mix. TCRdb fed the 5' RACE reads into MiXCR, producing one record per CDR3 protein. Of about 830,000 distinct CDR3 sequences in the sample, 58% were seen once. V was cut by 1 base and J by 4 bases, with 7 bases left in between. CDR1 is DFQATT and CDR2 is SNEGSKA in the germline V gene (reference sequence). The CDR3 is 12 residues long. Donor samples were obtained from healthy Caucasian individuals from Russia, aged about 6 to 90.

Sequencing was performed on blood. The chain carries TRBV20-1 and TRBJ1-2; D call uncertain. This TCR was sampled from a man in his thirties or forties in good health. The CDR3 DNA is TGCAGTGCTAGAGTGGGCGTCTATGGCTACACCTTC. Amino acids: CSARVGVYGYTF.